This TCR beta chain originates from a study of blood T cell repertoires in COVID-19. Germline CDR1 SGHTS, CDR2 YDEGEE. CDR3 length: 15 amino acids. Trimming took 5 bases from V and 13 from J; bases not matched to a gene: 15. Repertoires were generated with immunoSEQ multiplex PCR, while TCRdb's copy carries only in-frame clones and drops some. There are approximately 240,000 clones in the sample; roughly 80% occur only once, and roughly 4.6% lies in the top ten. The sequenced material came from peripheral blood. The origin of this receptor is a woman in her fifties or sixties who had recovered from COVID-19. The rearrangement uses TRBV5-8 and TRBJ1-6; 7 bases map to TRBD1. DNA of the CDR3: TGTGCCAGCAGGGCCAAGCCCCACAGGGGCTCCCCCCTCCACTTT. Translated: CASRAKPHRGSPLHF.